One and the same sample provided the 28 T cell receptor beta chains below, sequenced in a study of shared clonotypes between healthy human individuals. TCRdb's copy holds only in-frame clones and misses some; the assay was immunoSEQ multiplex PCR. In the table there are fewer than 200,000 clones, around 63% of which are singletons. The sequenced material came from memory CD4+ T cells sorted from blood. Subset defined: CD45RA-negative fraction. These receptors all stem from a man between 25 and 39 years old in good health.

This clone was counted a few times. The V call is TRBV5-5, the J call TRBJ1-3, with 9 positions matching TRBD1. The CDR3 has 18 residues. With 2 bases clipped from V and 0 bases from J, the junction kept 9 bases outside the gene matches. The germline CDR1 and CDR2 sequences are SGHKS and YYEKEE (reference sequence). CDR3 sequence: CASSFTGGGLRSGNTIYF. The CDR3 nucleotides are TGTGCCAGCAGCTTCACAGGGGGCGGACTCCGCTCTGGAAACACCATATATTTT.

This sequence joins TRBV10-1 and TRBJ2-5; D gene ambiguous. The germline V gene has CDR1 WNHNN and CDR2 SYGVQD (reference sequence). The ends were cut back, 3 bases at V and 5 bases at J, with 13 bases in the middle. The CDR3 covers 14 residues. The CDR3 sequence: CASSDFSGIETQYF. CDR3 nucleotide sequence: TGCGCCAGCAGTGATTTTTCTGGGATCGAGACCCAGTACTTC.

The chain employs TRBV27 and TRBJ1-1; tentatively, D is TRBD1 (6 bases). The germline V gene encodes CDR1 MNHEY and CDR2 SMNVEV (reference sequence). V shed 3 bases and J shed 11 bases, with 19 bases lying between them. The CDR3 spans 14 residues. The CDR3 loop is CASSFLGLGGEAFF. CDR3 coding DNA: TGTGCCAGCAGTTTCCTGGGTTTAGGGGGGGAGGCTTTCTTT.

This rearrangement joins TRBV5-6 to TRBJ1-1; D is unclear. The germline CDR1 and CDR2 sequences are SGHDT and YYEEEE. The CDR3 has 15 amino acids. V was clipped by 0 bases and J by 3 bases, with 12 bases between them. For the CDR3, the DNA is TGTGCCAGCAGCTTGGAGGTCATGCCTGACACTGAAGCTTTCTTT. This gives the protein CASSLEVMPDTEAFF.

In this sample, this clone turned up a few times. V gene TRBV4-2 combines with J gene TRBJ2-2, with 7 bases lining up with TRBD1. This CDR3 comprises 16 residues. The V gene's germline CDR1 is LGHNA and CDR2 YNFKEQ. V lost 0 bases, J lost 6 bases, and 7 bases stayed unmatched. The CDR3 region is CASSQDLRGRPGELFF. CDR3 DNA sequence: TGTGCCAGCAGCCAAGATTTAAGGGGGCGGCCCGGGGAGCTGTTTTTT.

The chain employs TRBV29-1 and TRBJ2-5; D ambiguous. Trimming stripped 3 bases from V and 2 bases from J, with 10 bases between. The CDR3 runs to 13 residues. Germline assignment: CDR1 SQVTM and CDR2 ANQGSEA. The DNA for the CDR3 is TGCAGCGTTGATAAGATTCTACAAGAGACCCAGTACTTC. This translates into CSVDKILQETQYF. Using reference TRBV29-1 and TRBJ2-5 for the parts outside the CDR3, the full variable domain is SAVISQKPSRDICQRGTSLTIQCQVDSQVTMMFWYRQQPGQSLTLIATANQGSEATYESGFVIDKFPISRPNLTFSTLTVSNMSPEDSSIYLCSVDKILQETQYFGPGTRLLVL.

The chain uses TRBV5-6 and TRBJ1-2; TRBD1 matches 10 bases. The germline CDR1 and CDR2 sequences are SGHDT and YYEEEE. The CDR3 spans 15 residues. J gave up 6 bases and V 4 bases, and 9 bases lay outside the gene matches. The CDR3 region has the DNA TGTGCCAGCAGCCCGGGGACAGGGGCTGTGGATGGCTACACCTTC. Encoded protein: CASSPGTGAVDGYTF.

This clone was counted only a few times. J is TRBJ2-1 and V is TRBV2, with TRBD2 matching 8 bases. The CDR3 length is 14 residues. Germline V gene data show CDR1 as SNHLY and CDR2 as FYNNEI. V dropped 7 bases and J dropped 6; count of bases not matched to a gene: 8. The CDR3 bases are TGTGCCAGCAAAGCCGGGACTAGAGGCAATGAGCAGTTCTTC. Translation: CASKAGTRGNEQFF.

J is TRBJ2-5 and V is TRBV29-1; tentatively, D is TRBD1 (5 bases). Deletions cut 4 bases from V and 4 bases from J, with 10 bases between. The V gene's germline CDR1 is SQVTM and CDR2 ANQGSEA. This CDR3 is built from 12 residues. For the CDR3, the DNA is TGCAGCGTTGCAAGGCAGGGAGAGACCCAGTACTTC. Its protein is CSVARQGETQYF.

This chain links TRBV5-1 with TRBJ2-2; D gene unclear. The CDR3 extends over 14 amino acids. Between the trimmed V and J ends, which lost 0 bases and 5 bases, there was a span of 8 bases. Germline CDR1 is SGHRS and CDR2 is YFSETQ. Written as DNA, the CDR3 is TGCGCCAGCAGCTTGGCGATTAAGACCGGGGAGCTGTTTTTT. The encoded protein is CASSLAIKTGELFF.

This chain uses TRBV6-5 with TRBJ1-1; D remains unclear. CDR1 MNHEY and CDR2 SVGAGI come from the germline V gene. Trimming left V 2 bases short and J 5 bases short, with 9 bases between. The CDR3 consists of 13 residues. The CDR3 nucleotides read TGTGCCAGCAGTTACACAAAAGGGACTGAAGCTTTCTTT. Its translation is CASSYTKGTEAFF.

The V and J genes are TRBV4-3 and TRBJ2-1; no definite D call. Trimming shortened V by 3 bases and J by 0 bases, and 9 bases separated the two germline ends. The CDR3 has 15 amino acids. Germline values: CDR1 LGHNA, CDR2 YSLEER. The CDR3 is CASSHHLSSYNEQFF. CDR3 coding DNA: TGCGCCAGCAGCCACCACTTGAGCTCCTACAATGAGCAGTTCTTC.

On this clone: Other nucleotide sequences from this sample produce the same CDR3. The V gene is TRBV9, the J gene TRBJ2-1; 10 bases align to TRBD2. CDR3 length: 16 amino acids. The V gene end was trimmed by 0 bases and the J gene end by 5 bases; junction bases not matched to a gene: 5. Germline V gives CDR1 SGDLS, CDR2 YYNGEE. The CDR3 here is CASSVGPAGGDNEQFF. CDR3 DNA: TGTGCCAGCAGCGTAGGCCCAGCGGGAGGGGACAATGAGCAGTTCTTC.

This chain links TRBV19 with TRBJ2-1, with a possible D match to TRBD1 (5 bases). The CDR3 spans 15 residues. Trimming cost V 7 bases and J 3 bases, with 16 bases left between them. CDR1 and CDR2 (germline): LNHDA, SQIVND (reference sequence). CDR3 sequence: CASTSSSGNYNEQFF. CDR3 DNA sequence: TGTGCCAGTACGTCGAGTTCAGGGAACTACAATGAGCAGTTCTTC. The whole variable domain, remainder taken from reference TRBV19 and TRBJ2-1, is DGGITQSPKYLFRKEGQNVTLSCEQNLNHDAMYWYRQDPGQGLRLIYYSQIVNDFQKGDIAEGYSVSREKKESFPLTVTSAQKNPTAFYLCASTSSSGNYNEQFFGPGTRLTVL.

Concerning this clone: The sample carries other DNA sequences with the same CDR3. The rearrangement uses TRBV11-3 and TRBJ2-2; TRBD2 matches at 8 bases. CDR1 and CDR2 (germline): SGHNT, YENEEA. CDR3 size: 15 residues. Trimming removed 6 bases from V and 4 bases from J; junction bases left unmatched: 7. The CDR3 sequence is CASSTGGRGTGELFF. For the CDR3, the DNA is TGTGCCAGCAGTACGGGGGGGCGGGGCACCGGGGAGCTGTTTTTT.

The chain recombines TRBV6-5 with TRBJ2-1; possibly TRBD2 for D (5 bases). CDR1 and CDR2 (germline): MNHEY, SVGAGI. Trimming took 6 bases from V and 10 from J, leaving 16 bases between them. This CDR3 is built from 13 residues. CDR3 loop: CASSGLGWLEQFF. The CDR3, as DNA: TGTGCCAGCAGCGGACTCGGATGGCTCGAGCAGTTCTTC.

This chain connects TRBV6-5 to TRBJ1-1, with D uncertain. This CDR3 comprises 15 residues. Germline lookup yields CDR1 MNHEY and CDR2 SVGAGI. Trimming cost V 6 bases and J 1 base, with 15 bases left between them. CDR3 residues: CASSPRGLANTEAFF. The CDR3 nucleotides read TGTGCCAGCAGCCCCCGAGGGTTAGCGAACACTGAAGCTTTCTTT.

The chain recombines TRBV9 with TRBJ2-5; 7 bases fit TRBD2. CDR3 length equals 15 residues. V lost 0 bases, J lost 1 base, and 3 bases stayed unmatched. From germline, CDR1 is SGDLS and CDR2 YYNGEE. The CDR3 here is CASSVDLAVQETQYF. DNA for the CDR3: TGTGCCAGCAGCGTAGATCTAGCGGTCCAAGAGACCCAGTACTTC.

The chain joins TRBV25-1 to TRBJ2-7; 10 nucleotides line up with TRBD1. V lost 7 bases and J lost 13; bases outside the gene matches: 7. This CDR3 comprises 11 residues. Germline CDR1 is MGHDK and CDR2 is SYGVNS. CDR3 sequence reads: CASKGTGAPYF. The CDR3 DNA sequence: TGTGCCAGCAAGGGGACAGGGGCCCCCTACTTC.

This clone was seen only a few times. The gene calls are TRBV28 and TRBJ1-5; no clear D gene. The germline gives CDR1 MDHEN, CDR2 SYDVKM. The CDR3 spans 14 residues. V gave up 3 bases and J gave up 5 bases, with 11 bases separating them. Here the CDR3 reads CASSFSQYYQPQHF. CDR3 sequence (DNA): TGTGCCAGCAGTTTCTCTCAGTACTATCAGCCCCAGCATTTT.

This chain links TRBV7-8 with TRBJ1-1, with 7 bases lining up with TRBD1. Germline V gene data show CDR1 as SGHVS and CDR2 as FQNEAQ. Germline trimming cut 5 bases from V and 1 base from J; bases unmatched to any gene: 10. CDR3 length: 16 amino acids. In DNA form, the CDR3 reads TGTGCCAGCAGCCCCCGAAACAGGGGCCCGAACACTGAAGCTTTCTTT. Its protein product is CASSPRNRGPNTEAFF.

The V gene is TRBV5-3, the J gene TRBJ2-7; 8 positions agree with TRBD2. TRBV5-3 is known as an ORF, though its function is uncertain. The V and J ends lost 2 bases and 1 base, in that order; junction bases with no gene match: 5. The CDR3 is 15 amino acids. The CDR3 reads CARSFKTSESYEQYF. The CDR3 DNA is TGTGCCAGAAGCTTCAAGACTAGCGAATCCTACGAGCAGTACTTC.

The V call is TRBV15, the J call TRBJ2-3; 8 positions agree with TRBD1. The germline V gene encodes CDR1 LNHNV and CDR2 YYDKDF (reference sequence). With 2 bases clipped from V and 10 bases from J, the junction kept 5 bases outside the gene matches. CDR3 length: 13 residues. This CDR3 reads CATSRRQGIAQYF. The DNA for the CDR3 is TGTGCCACCAGCAGACGACAGGGGATAGCGCAGTATTTT.

This clone showed up many times. The V and J genes are TRBV28 and TRBJ1-1, with D maybe TRBD1 (5 bases). The CDR3 totals 16 residues. Germline CDR1 reads MDHEN; CDR2 reads SYDVKM. Trimming pared 3 bases from V and 0 bases from J, leaving 14 bases between. The CDR3 bases are TGTGCCAGCAGTTTCGATTTATCCAGGGTGAACACTGAAGCTTTCTTT. This translates into CASSFDLSRVNTEAFF.

The CDR3 bases are TGTGCCAGCAGCTCCGACAATGCCATGAACACTGAAGCTTTCTTT. It translates to CASSSDNAMNTEAFF. The rearrangement uses TRBV7-2 and TRBJ1-1; D unclear. Germline V CDR1 and CDR2: SGHTA, FQGNSA. CDR3 length: 15 amino acids. The V end was cut by 4 bases, the J end by 0 bases, with 12 bases between.

This chain uses TRBV5-5 with TRBJ2-1; TRBD1 is a possible D gene (5 bases). With 4 bases removed from V and 3 bases from J, the gap between germline ends came to 14 bases. CDR3 length: 15 residues. Germline CDR1 reads SGHKS; CDR2 reads YYEKEE (reference sequence). DNA for the CDR3: TGTGCCAGCAGCGGATTAGGGGCCCTCTACAATGAGCAGTTCTTC. Its protein is CASSGLGALYNEQFF. Full variable domain (outside the CDR3, taken from reference TRBV5-5 and TRBJ2-1): DAGVTQSPTHLIKTRGQQVTLRCSPISGHKSVSWYQQVLGQGPQFIFQYYEKEERGRGNFPDRFSARQFPNYSSELNVNALLLGDSALYLCASSGLGALYNEQFFGPGTRLTVL.

The gene calls are TRBV5-1 and TRBJ2-5; D is possibly TRBD2 (6 bases). CDR3 length equals 13 residues. Trimming shortened V by 4 bases and J by 5 bases, and 12 bases separated the two germline ends. The V gene's germline CDR1 is SGHRS and CDR2 YFSETQ. CDR3 sequence (DNA): TGCGCCAGCAGCCGACTAGAGACCGAGACCCAGTACTTC. Protein: CASSRLETETQYF.

This chain links TRBV5-6 with TRBJ2-1; maybe TRBD1 (5 bases). Deletions cut 4 bases from V and 5 bases from J, with 16 bases between. From germline, CDR1 is SGHDT and CDR2 YYEEEE. The length of the CDR3 is 15 residues. The chain's CDR3 is CASSPTGPQHNEQFF. The CDR3 DNA follows: TGTGCCAGCAGCCCTACAGGACCCCAGCACAATGAGCAGTTCTTC.